The 5 T cell receptor beta chains below come from one sample, sequenced in a study of somatic mutations in cytotoxic T cells in rheumatoid arthritis. Libraries were prepared by immunoSEQ multiplex PCR; TCRdb keeps only in-frame clonotypes and omits some of them. The sample carries 10,000 or so clones, about three quarters recorded once. The material sequenced was CD8+ T cells sorted from blood. These receptors came from a man in his fifties or sixties in good health.

The DNA of the CDR3 is TGTGCCAGCAGTATCGACACGTCTGCAACTAATGAAAAACTGTTTTTT. Protein: CASSIDTSATNEKLFF. The rearrangement links TRBV28 to TRBJ1-4; D unclear. This CDR3 spans 16 amino acids. The V gene lost 5 bases and the J gene lost 0 bases, with 13 bases spanning the gap. Germline CDR1 MDHEN, CDR2 SYDVKM.

The chain carries TRBV7-9 and TRBJ2-1; TRBD1 agrees at 9 bases. Germline V gene lookup returns CDR1 SEHNR and CDR2 FQNEAQ (reference sequence). Trimming removed 4 bases from V and 2 bases from J; junction bases left unmatched: 9. The CDR3 spans 17 residues. The CDR3 loop reads CASSSSRDRVTYNEQFF. CDR3 coding DNA: TGTGCCAGCAGCTCGTCCCGGGACAGGGTGACCTACAATGAGCAGTTCTTC.

This clone was counted a few times. CDR3 sequence: CASSERAEADTQYF. CDR3 bases: TGTGCCAGCAGTGAACGAGCCGAGGCAGATACGCAGTATTTT. The chain couples TRBV6-4 to TRBJ2-3, with D unresolved. Germline-derived CDR1 and CDR2 are MRHNA and SNTAGT. The CDR3 is 14 residues long. V was cut by 3 bases and J by 4 bases, with 11 bases left in between.

In this sample, this clone turned up once. The chain employs TRBV27 and TRBJ2-7; the D gene is possibly TRBD2 (5 bases). Germline V gives CDR1 MNHEY, CDR2 SMNVEV (reference sequence). The CDR3 extends over 17 amino acids. Deletions cut 6 bases from V and 0 bases from J, with 21 bases between. CDR3 nucleotide sequence: TGTGCCAGCAGCACCGCGCTGGGAGTAGGGAGCTCCTACGAGCAGTACTTC. This codes for CASSTALGVGSSYEQYF.

The CDR3 sequence: CASSLGRTGWSGANVLTF. The CDR3 bases are TGTGCCAGCAGCTTAGGGAGGACAGGGTGGTCTGGGGCCAACGTCCTGACTTTC. The gene calls are TRBV7-2 and TRBJ2-6; 8 nucleotides line up with TRBD1. CDR3 length: 18 residues. Losses at the gene ends were 1 base for V and 1 base for J; bases not matched to a gene: 6. Germline-derived CDR1 and CDR2 are SGHTA and FQGNSA.